This T cell receptor (beta chain) was recorded in a study of T cell clonality in common variable immunodeficiency. Findings and limits, study-wide: Compared with controls, CVID subjects had fewer shared TCRbeta clones. Compared with healthy controls, CVID subjects showed increased TCRbeta clonality, mostly in about a third.

Sequencing input was equivalent genomic DNA from CVID and controls. The method was immunoSEQ multiplex PCR; TCRdb's version includes in-frame clones alone and lacks a portion of them. The sample has tens of thousands of clones, none seen only once. V lost 5 bases, J lost 7 bases, and 17 bases lay in between. The CDR3 covers 14 residues. Germline V gene lookup returns CDR1 SGHTA and CDR2 FQGNSA. Note on this clone: Antigen: not known. The CDR3 extends 3 residues past the end of the read, so its final part is completed from the germline J gene.

Each donor provided about 4.5 to 9 ml of heparinized whole blood. The V and J genes are TRBV7-2 and TRBJ1-1; D is possibly TRBD1 (5 bases). Material for sequencing was peripheral blood mononuclear cells. This sequence originates from a person between 18 and 70 years old in good health. The covered CDR3 bases are TGTGCCAGCAGCCCCTACTGGGGGGAGATTGAA. This translates into CASSPYWGEIE. The CDR3 in its entirety is CASSPYWGEIEAFF.